Sequencing of this T cell receptor beta chain was carried out in a study of blood T cell repertoires in COVID-19. Study-wide background: Some COVID-19 samples were acute and others convalescent; all came from the United States, Italy and Spain. PBMCs, B-cell-depleted T cells, or T cells provided the cDNA or gDNA that made up the material.

The CDR3 contains 14 residues. Trimming pared 2 bases from V and 3 bases from J, leaving 7 bases between. Germline loops: CDR1 ENHRY, CDR2 SYGVKD. Original handling: It was from reference gene primer amplification that nucleated cell counts were estimated. This table comes from immunoSEQ multiplex PCR, and its TCRdb copy is limited to in-frame clones, with some not included. V and J calls and clone size are as listed in that table; D and trimming were resolved from the DNA. The profile shows about 180,000 clones, roughly 86% of them singletons. The chain is built from TRBV10-3 and TRBJ1-4; maybe TRBD1 (5 bases). The receptor was derived from a woman aged 25 to 39 with active or convalescent COVID-19. Sequenced sample: peripheral blood. CDR3 in DNA: TGTGCCATCAGTGAGGGACATTCTAATGAAAAACTGTTTTTT. The encoded protein is CAISEGHSNEKLFF.